This is a list of T cell receptor beta chains from one sample in a study of siplizumab effects on memory and regulatory T cells. The data were produced by immunoSEQ multiplex PCR, yet TCRdb's version contains in-frame clones alone and is incomplete. The table has about 7,400 clones, under 80% seen once. The sample taken for sequencing was effector memory CD8+ T cells sorted from blood. The origin of the receptors is a human donor in good health. Each CDR3 is given with its conserved first and last residue. A D gene is named only where the DNA matches it firmly. Clone size is given for some rows only: seen once, a few or many times, or a class if the clone is expanded.

abundance: -
v_gene: TRBV6-5
d_gene: -
j_gene: TRBJ2-5
CDR3aa: CASSQGGQETQYF
CDR3nt: TGTGCCAGCAGTCAAGGGGGGCAAGAGACCCAGTACTTC

abundance: -
v_gene: TRBV7-9
d_gene: -
j_gene: TRBJ2-4
CDR3aa: CASSPPSQNIQYF
CDR3nt: TGTGCCAGCAGCCCCCCCTCCCAAAACATTCAGTACTTC

abundance: -
v_gene: TRBV7-4
d_gene: TRBD2
j_gene: TRBJ2-2
CDR3aa: CASSLSSGFATGELFF
CDR3nt: TGTGCCAGCAGCTTGTCTAGCGGGTTTGCCACCGGGGAGCTGTTTTTT

abundance: -
v_gene: TRBV11-2
d_gene: -
j_gene: TRBJ2-6
CDR3aa: CASSGRGKQQSRANVLTF
CDR3nt: TGTGCCAGCAGCGGGCGGGGAAAGCAACAAAGTCGGGCCAACGTCCTGACTTTC

abundance: medium-sized
v_gene: TRBV4-1
d_gene: -
j_gene: TRBJ2-7
CDR3aa: CASSQDTGNIYEQYF
CDR3nt: TGCGCCAGCAGCCAAGATACGGGAAATATCTACGAGCAGTACTTC

abundance: few
v_gene: TRBV4-3
d_gene: TRBD1
j_gene: TRBJ1-2
CDR3aa: CASSQAGQGYYGYTF
CDR3nt: TGCGCCAGCAGCCAAGCGGGACAGGGGTACTATGGCTACACCTTC

abundance: -
v_gene: TRBV11-2
d_gene: -
j_gene: TRBJ2-2
CDR3aa: CASSRTYWGELFF
CDR3nt: TGTGCCAGCAGCCGTACCTATTGGGGGGAGCTGTTTTTT

abundance: few
v_gene: TRBV11-1
d_gene: -
j_gene: TRBJ2-3
CDR3aa: CASSAHRVPTDTQYF
CDR3nt: TGTGCCAGCAGCGCACACAGGGTCCCCACAGATACGCAGTATTTT

abundance: medium-sized
v_gene: TRBV19
d_gene: TRBD1
j_gene: TRBJ2-2
CDR3aa: CANPRGSNTGELFF
CDR3nt: TGTGCCAACCCCAGGGGGTCGAACACCGGGGAGCTGTTTTTT

abundance: -
v_gene: TRBV6-4
d_gene: TRBD2
j_gene: TRBJ2-2
CDR3aa: CASSAGRDTGELFF
CDR3nt: TGTGCCAGCAGTGCCGGGAGGGATACCGGGGAGCTGTTTTTT

abundance: -
v_gene: TRBV13
d_gene: -
j_gene: TRBJ1-1
CDR3aa: CASSLVVNTEAFF
CDR3nt: TGTGCCAGCAGCTTAGTAGTTAACACTGAAGCTTTCTTT

abundance: -
v_gene: TRBV19
d_gene: TRBD1
j_gene: TRBJ1-1
CDR3aa: CASSAWTGRGEAFF
CDR3nt: TGTGCCAGTAGTGCCTGGACAGGGCGTGGTGAAGCTTTCTTT

abundance: -
v_gene: TRBV7-7
d_gene: TRBD2
j_gene: TRBJ2-7
CDR3aa: CASSSTSGRIFVYEQYF
CDR3nt: TGTGCTAGCAGCTCGACTAGCGGGAGAATTTTTGTCTACGAGCAGTACTTC

abundance: -
v_gene: TRBV19
d_gene: -
j_gene: TRBJ2-7
CDR3aa: CASSVGYEQYF
CDR3nt: TGTGCCAGTAGTGTCGGATACGAGCAGTACTTC

abundance: -
v_gene: TRBV7-3
d_gene: -
j_gene: TRBJ2-5
CDR3aa: CASSLTDSEETQYF
CDR3nt: TGTGCCAGCAGCTTAACCGACTCTGAAGAGACCCAGTACTTC

abundance: -
v_gene: TRBV11-3
d_gene: -
j_gene: TRBJ2-7
CDR3aa: CASSSTLQGEQYF
CDR3nt: TGTGCCAGCAGCTCCACCCTACAGGGCGAGCAGTACTTC

abundance: -
v_gene: TRBV19
d_gene: TRBD1
j_gene: TRBJ1-1
CDR3aa: CASRVKGATPGAFF
CDR3nt: TGTGCCAGTCGTGTAAAGGGGGCGACCCCGGGGGCTTTCTTT